This is a list of T cell receptor beta chains from one sample in a study of T cells in localized non-small cell lung cancer. This table comes from immunoSEQ multiplex PCR, and its TCRdb copy is limited to in-frame clones, with some not included. In the table there are 34,000 or so clones, 93% of which are singletons. This specimen consisted of peripheral blood, obtained before any cancer treatment. The receptor set was obtained from a female donor over 55 with stage I lung adenocarcinoma. The CDR3 runs from the conserved cysteine through the conserved F or W. A D gene is named only where the DNA matches it firmly.

j_call v_call d_call cdr3_nt cdr3_aa
TRBJ2-2 TRBV4-2 TRBD2 TGTGCCAGCAGCAAAGAATCCCGGACTAGCGGGTCCACCGGGGAGCTGTTTTTT CASSKESRTSGSTGELFF
TRBJ2-2 TRBV5-1 TRBD1 TGCGCCAGCAGCTTGGAGACAGGGGGTGGAGTCGGGGAGCTGTTTTTT CASSLETGGGVGELFF
TRBJ1-1 TRBV30 . TGTGCCTGGAGTGTACAGTTGAACACTGAAGCTTTCTTT CAWSVQLNTEAFF
TRBJ2-7 TRBV4-1 . TGCGCCAGCAGCCAAGTCGGGACCTCCTACGAGCAGTACTTC CASSQVGTSYEQYF
TRBJ2-5 TRBV29-1 . TGCAGCGTTGAAGACCAATGGGTCCAAGAGACCCAGTACTTC CSVEDQWVQETQYF
TRBJ1-5 TRBV28 . TGTGCCAGCAGTCCCTTCGGACAGCGGCCTAATCAGCCCCAGCATTTT CASSPFGQRPNQPQHF
TRBJ2-2 TRBV6-4 TRBD2 TGTGCCAGCAGTGTAACGAGCGGGAGTGGTACCGGGGAGCTGTTTTTT CASSVTSGSGTGELFF
TRBJ2-7 TRBV6-1 TRBD1 TGTGCCAGCAGCCGGGACAGGGCTTTCTACGAGCAGTACTTC CASSRDRAFYEQYF
TRBJ2-1 TRBV29-1 TRBD2 TGCAGCGGAAGTTTCGGACTAGCGGGGGGTGCTGGGCAGTTCTTC CSGSFGLAGGAGQFF
TRBJ2-5 TRBV5-4 TRBD1 TGTGCCAGCAGAACCAGACAGGGCCAAGAGACCCAGTACTTC CASRTRQGQETQYF
TRBJ2-4 TRBV2 TRBD2 TGTGCCAGCAGAGATAGCGGGCGAAACATTCAGTACTTC CASRDSGRNIQYF
TRBJ1-2 TRBV28 . TGTGCCAGCAGTTCCACCGGCGGGGATTCCTATGGCTACACCTTC CASSSTGGDSYGYTF